One T cell receptor (beta chain) is described in this entry. These data originate in a study of CD8 T cells in Susac syndrome. A quantity of 0.5 to 1 ug RNA underwent reverse transcription using random hexamers. TCRdb recomputed calls from the immunoSEQ multiplex PCR reads with MiXCR, one row per CDR3 protein. The sample includes about 140,000 distinct CDR3 sequences, 95% of them seen just once. Germline-derived CDR1 and CDR2 are SQVTM and ANQGSEA. There are 15 residues in the CDR3. Trimming left V 4 bases short and J 3 bases short, with 18 bases between. The sequence came from a human donor with Susac syndrome. Sequencing was carried out using CD4+ T cells from PBMCs. The chain couples TRBV29-1 to TRBJ1-1; D gene unclear. The CDR3: CSVAGRLREDTEAFF. In nucleotides, the CDR3 is TGCAGCGTTGCGGGCAGGCTACGAGAGGACACTGAAGCTTTCTTT.